This T cell receptor beta chain was retrieved from a study of T cell clones after liver transplantation. Study context: Samples came from ITN030ST, which attempted immunosuppression withdrawal within 2 years of liver transplantation.

Some clones are missing from TCRdb's copy, which holds only in-frame ones; the method was immunoSEQ multiplex PCR. The data show over 5,000 clones, with 31% seen just once and 16% held by the top ten. This CDR3 is 16 amino acids long. Germline V gene data show CDR1 as SNHLY and CDR2 as FYNNEI. V gave up 3 bases and J gave up 1 base; unmatched junction bases: 5. TCRbeta sequences of proliferating CFSE-low MLR cells were labeled alloreactive. Comment on this clone: Its target is not known.

V is TRBV2 and J is TRBJ2-5; TRBD1 matches at 10 bases. The TCR comes from a human patient who received a liver transplant. Part of the T cell pool may stem from the graft donor. Sample: CD4+ T cells from cultured PBMCs. Here the CDR3 reads CASSDDRGRRQETQYF. The CDR3 nucleotides are TGTGCCAGCAGTGACGACAGGGGGCGCCGCCAAGAGACCCAGTACTTC.